A single sample gave rise to the 22 T cell receptor beta chains below, sequenced in a study of blood T cell repertoires in COVID-19. The repertoire was sequenced with immunoSEQ multiplex PCR; TCRdb's copy has only in-frame clones and lacks some. The sample records 250,000 to 300,000 clones, about 86% being singletons. The source material was peripheral blood. The source is a man older than 75 with acute or convalescent COVID-19.

This clone came up a few times. This sequence joins TRBV10-3 and TRBJ2-5; 7 bases fit TRBD2. The CDR3 consists of 16 residues. Germline values: CDR1 ENHRY, CDR2 SYGVKD. J gave up 5 bases and V 4 bases, and 13 bases lay outside the gene matches. Written as DNA, the CDR3 is TGTGCCATCAGTGGGGGACTAACTTACGGAGTGGAGACCCAGTACTTC. This translates into CAISGGLTYGVETQYF.

This chain links TRBV5-1 with TRBJ2-3, with a possible D match to TRBD2 (6 bases). This CDR3 region has 14 residues. Trimming cost V 4 bases and J 1 base, with 10 bases left between them. Germline CDR1 reads SGHRS; CDR2 reads YFSETQ. The CDR3 spells CASSGGMGTDTQYF. CDR3 bases: TGCGCCAGCAGCGGGGGGATGGGCACAGATACGCAGTATTTT.

This rearrangement joins TRBV5-4 to TRBJ2-1, with D perhaps matching TRBD2 (5 bases). This CDR3 region has 14 residues. Trimming took off 4 bases at V and 2 bases at J, with 10 bases between the two ends. The V gene's germline CDR1 is SGHNT and CDR2 YYREEE (reference sequence). The CDR3 spells CASSPTAAYNEQFF. The CDR3 coding sequence is TGTGCCAGCAGCCCCACAGCGGCCTACAATGAGCAGTTCTTC.

This chain links TRBV7-9 with TRBJ1-1, with no clear D. The germline V gene has CDR1 SEHNR and CDR2 FQNEAQ (reference sequence). This CDR3 contains 16 residues. V was pared by 4 bases and J by 1 base, with 16 bases between. In DNA, the CDR3 is TGTGCCAGCAGCTCCAAAGGGTGGGGAGGGAACACTGAAGCTTTCTTT. As protein: CASSSKGWGGNTEAFF.

The V and J genes are TRBV27 and TRBJ2-5; D gene ambiguous. The CDR3 consists of 14 residues. Germline CDR1 and CDR2: MNHEY and SMNVEV (reference sequence). Trimming shortened V by 5 bases and J by 4 bases, and 14 bases separated the two germline ends. The CDR3 spells CASSRADTPETQYF. Here the CDR3 DNA reads TGTGCCAGCAGTCGAGCAGACACCCCAGAGACCCAGTACTTC.

This rearrangement joins TRBV5-1 to TRBJ2-1, with D possibly matching TRBD2 (5 bases). CDR3 length: 13 amino acids. V lost 3 bases, J lost 9 bases, and 13 bases lay in between. Germline loops: CDR1 SGHRS, CDR2 YFSETQ. The CDR3 coding sequence is TGCGCCAGCAGCTCCGAGGTCGGGGTTGAGCAGTTCTTC. As protein: CASSSEVGVEQFF.

The chain combines TRBV7-9 with TRBJ1-5; 8 bases agree with TRBD1. V shed 3 bases, J shed 2 bases, and the junction held 6 bases outside the gene matches. Per germline, CDR1 SEHNR and CDR2 FQNEAQ (reference sequence). CDR3 length: 16 amino acids. CDR3 nucleotides: TGTGCCAGCAGCTTTAAACAGGGACAGGGCAATCAGCCCCAGCATTTT. It codes for CASSFKQGQGNQPQHF.

The chain uses TRBV10-3 and TRBJ2-3, with D maybe TRBD2 (5 bases). The CDR3 has 15 amino acids. Germline assignment: CDR1 ENHRY and CDR2 SYGVKD. V lost 2 bases and J 0 bases, leaving 9 bases between the germline ends. The DNA of the CDR3 is TGTGCCATCAGTGAGGCGGGTCGGAGCACAGATACGCAGTATTTT. It is translated as CAISEAGRSTDTQYF.

This clone has just a few counts. The chain uses TRBV24-1 and TRBJ1-5; 9 nucleotides line up with TRBD1. Germline CDR1 is KGHDR and CDR2 is SFDVKD. V trimming: 4 bases; J trimming: 6 bases; junction bases outside the gene matches: 9. The CDR3 covers 16 residues. The CDR3 nucleotides are TGTGCCACCAGTGACGCCGGGACAGGGCCCTTTCAGCCCCAGCATTTT. Translated: CATSDAGTGPFQPQHF.

The chain is built from TRBV10-1 and TRBJ2-7; weak D call: TRBD1 (6 bases). Germline loops: CDR1 WNHNN, CDR2 SYGVQD (reference sequence). Trimming pared 9 bases from V and 5 bases from J, leaving 17 bases between. The CDR3 extends over 13 amino acids. The CDR3 protein is CASSLDSRDEQYF. The CDR3, as DNA: TGCGCCAGTAGCCTGGACAGTAGAGACGAGCAGTACTTC.

The V and J genes are TRBV2 and TRBJ2-7; no reliable D call. The germline V gene encodes CDR1 SNHLY and CDR2 FYNNEI. V lost 2 bases and J 2 bases, leaving 4 bases between the germline ends. The CDR3 spans 12 residues. CDR3 amino acids: CASSEHTYEQYF. CDR3 DNA sequence: TGTGCCAGCAGTGAACACACCTACGAGCAGTACTTC. The full variable domain, in which reference TRBV2 and TRBJ2-7 provide the parts outside the CDR3, is EPEVTQTPSHQVTQMGQEVILRCVPISNHLYFYWYRQILGQKVEFLVSFYNNEISEKSEIFDDQFSVERPDGSNFTLKIRSTKLEDSAMYFCASSEHTYEQYFGPGTRLTVT.

The genes are TRBV24-1 and TRBJ2-3; D might be TRBD1 (6 bases). This CDR3 region has 14 residues. Germline CDR1 reads KGHDR; CDR2 reads SFDVKD. Trimming stripped 6 bases from V and 2 bases from J, with 11 bases between. Here the CDR3 reads CATSSGHATDTQYF. DNA of the CDR3: TGTGCCACCAGTTCGGGACACGCCACAGATACGCAGTATTTT.

The rearrangement links TRBV5-1 to TRBJ2-3, with 15 bases identical to TRBD2. CDR1 and CDR2 (germline): SGHRS, YFSETQ. The CDR3 has 17 amino acids. Losses at the gene ends were 4 bases for V and 0 bases for J; bases not matched to a gene: 3. For the CDR3, the DNA is TGCGCCAGCAGCCCTGGGACTAGCGGGAGGAGCACAGATACGCAGTATTTT. Its protein is CASSPGTSGRSTDTQYF.

This clone has just one count. The chain couples TRBV3-1 (or the pseudogene TRBV3-2) to TRBJ1-4; 11 bases are a match to TRBD1. The CDR3 is 15 amino acids. J lost 10 bases, V lost 2 bases, and 6 bases had no gene match. The germline V gene has CDR1 LGHDT and CDR2 YNNKEL (reference sequence). This chain's CDR3 is CASSQRGTGGGKLFF. For the CDR3, the DNA is TGTGCCAGCAGCCAAAGGGGGACAGGGGGAGGAAAACTGTTTTTT.

V usage is TRBV19 and J usage is TRBJ2-1, with 10 bases fitting TRBD2. V trimming: 3 bases; J trimming: 5 bases; junction bases outside the gene matches: 16. The CDR3 is made up of 19 amino acids. Germline V lookup: CDR1 LNHDA, CDR2 SQIVND (reference sequence). CDR3 region: CASSMGWSSLAGINNEQFF. The CDR3 bases are TGTGCCAGTAGTATGGGGTGGTCGTCACTAGCGGGAATCAACAATGAGCAGTTCTTC.

J is TRBJ2-3 and V is TRBV6-6; a possible D gene is TRBD1 (8 bases). The CDR3 covers 20 residues. Germline CDR1 is MNHNY and CDR2 is SVGAGI (reference sequence). Trimming pared 6 bases from V and 1 base from J, leaving 29 bases between. This chain's CDR3 is CASSRKGGTGSVHRTDTQYF. The CDR3, as DNA: TGTGCCAGCAGCAGAAAGGGGGGGACAGGTTCGGTCCACCGCACAGATACGCAGTATTTT.

This chain links TRBV27 with TRBJ1-1, with a tentative D call TRBD1 (5 bases). CDR3 length: 15 residues. Trimming cost V 5 bases and J 4 bases, with 17 bases left between them. The germline V gene encodes CDR1 MNHEY and CDR2 SMNVEV (reference sequence). CDR3 protein: CASSGQGFLVTEAFF. The CDR3 DNA sequence: TGTGCCAGCAGTGGTCAGGGCTTTCTGGTCACTGAAGCTTTCTTT.

The chain links TRBV19 to TRBJ1-5, with TRBD1 matching over 8 bases. Germline lookup yields CDR1 LNHDA and CDR2 SQIVND (reference sequence). J gave up 3 bases and V 7 bases, and 5 bases lay outside the gene matches. This CDR3 contains 14 residues. DNA for the CDR3: TGTGCCAGTACAAAGGGACAGGTCAATCAGCCCCAGCATTTT. The encoded protein is CASTKGQVNQPQHF.

In this sample, this clone turned up once. The chain is built from TRBV28 and TRBJ2-7; 7 nucleotides line up with TRBD1. J was trimmed by 3 bases and V by 6 bases; bases with no gene match: 11. Per germline, CDR1 MDHEN and CDR2 SYDVKM. The CDR3 length is 15 residues. The CDR3 nucleotides are TGTGCCAGCAGAACTACGGGACAGATGGGCTACGAGCAGTACTTC. It codes for CASRTTGQMGYEQYF.

V is TRBV12-3 or TRBV12-4 and J is TRBJ1-5; D may be TRBD1 (6 bases). Trimming removed 5 bases at V and 4 bases at J, with 9 bases between. The CDR3 runs 13 residues. CDR3 protein: CASSLGQNQPQHF. In nucleotides, the CDR3 is TGTGCCAGCAGTCTAGGACAGAATCAGCCCCAGCATTTT.

This clone was seen only once. This chain connects TRBV5-4 to TRBJ1-1; the D gene is possibly TRBD1 (6 bases). CDR3 length: 15 residues. V lost 4 bases and J 0 bases, leaving 13 bases between the germline ends. In germline, CDR1 is SGHNT, CDR2 YYREEE (reference sequence). Here the CDR3 reads CASSPMDRLNTEAFF. The DNA for the CDR3 is TGTGCCAGCAGCCCAATGGACAGACTGAACACTGAAGCTTTCTTT. Supplemented by reference TRBV5-4 and TRBJ1-1, the full variable domain reads ETGVTQSPTHLIKTRGQQVTLRCSSQSGHNTVSWYQQALGQGPQFIFQYYREEENGRGNFPPRFSGLQFPNYSSELNVNALELDDSALYLCASSPMDRLNTEAFFGQGTRLTVV.

The CDR3 spells CAIRSSGGGGETQYF. The CDR3 DNA reads TGTGCCATCCGGTCTAGCGGGGGCGGCGGGGAGACCCAGTACTTC. The chain recombines TRBV10-3 with TRBJ2-5; TRBD2 matches 10 bases. The CDR3 length is 15 residues. Germline V gene sequence: CDR1 ENHRY, CDR2 SYGVKD. J was trimmed by 5 bases and V by 8 bases; bases with no gene match: 11.